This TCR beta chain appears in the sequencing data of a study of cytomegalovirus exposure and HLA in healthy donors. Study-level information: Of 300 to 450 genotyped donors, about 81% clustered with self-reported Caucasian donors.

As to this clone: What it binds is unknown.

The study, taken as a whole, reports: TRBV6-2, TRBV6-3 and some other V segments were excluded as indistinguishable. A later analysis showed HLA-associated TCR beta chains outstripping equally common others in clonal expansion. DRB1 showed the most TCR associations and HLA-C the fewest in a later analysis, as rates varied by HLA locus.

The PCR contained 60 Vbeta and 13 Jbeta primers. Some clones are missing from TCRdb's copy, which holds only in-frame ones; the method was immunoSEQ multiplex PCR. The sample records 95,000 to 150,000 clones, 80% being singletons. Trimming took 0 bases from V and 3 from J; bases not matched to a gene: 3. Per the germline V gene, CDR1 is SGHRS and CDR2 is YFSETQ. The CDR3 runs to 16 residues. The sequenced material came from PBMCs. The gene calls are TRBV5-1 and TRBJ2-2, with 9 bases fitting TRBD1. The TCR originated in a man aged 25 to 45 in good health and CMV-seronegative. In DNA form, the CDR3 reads TGCGCCAGCAGCTTGGGGGACAGGGTTTACACCGGGGAGCTGTTTTTT. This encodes CASSLGDRVYTGELFF.